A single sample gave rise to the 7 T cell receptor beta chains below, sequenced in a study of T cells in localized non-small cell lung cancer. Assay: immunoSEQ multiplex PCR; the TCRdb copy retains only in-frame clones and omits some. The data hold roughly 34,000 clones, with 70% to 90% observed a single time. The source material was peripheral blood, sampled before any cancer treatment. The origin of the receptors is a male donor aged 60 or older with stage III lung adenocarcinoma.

This CDR3 is CASSFGAYGYTF. CDR3 coding DNA: TGTGCCAGCAGTTTTGGTGCCTATGGCTACACCTTC. The chain is built from TRBV28 and TRBJ1-2; the D is unclear. CDR1 is MDHEN, CDR2 SYDVKM, per germline. The V gene lost 3 bases and the J gene lost 4 bases, with 6 bases spanning the gap. The CDR3 contains 12 residues.

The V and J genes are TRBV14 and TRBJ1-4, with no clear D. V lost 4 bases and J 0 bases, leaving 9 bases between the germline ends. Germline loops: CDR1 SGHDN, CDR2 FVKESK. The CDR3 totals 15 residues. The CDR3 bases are TGTGCCAGCAGCCGGAATTTCGCAACTAATGAAAAACTGTTTTTT. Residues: CASSRNFATNEKLFF.

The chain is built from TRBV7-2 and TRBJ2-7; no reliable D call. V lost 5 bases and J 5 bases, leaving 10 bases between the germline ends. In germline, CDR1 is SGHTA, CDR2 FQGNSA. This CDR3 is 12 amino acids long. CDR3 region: CASSPWRNEQYF. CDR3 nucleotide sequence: TGTGCCAGCAGCCCCTGGAGAAACGAGCAGTACTTC.

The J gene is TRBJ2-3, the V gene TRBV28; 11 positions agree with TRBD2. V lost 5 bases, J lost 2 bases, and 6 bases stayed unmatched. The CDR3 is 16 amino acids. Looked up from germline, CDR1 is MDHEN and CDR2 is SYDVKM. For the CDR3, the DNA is TGTGCCAGCAGTATAGCGGGGGGGCCCCACACAGATACGCAGTATTTT. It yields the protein CASSIAGGPHTDTQYF.

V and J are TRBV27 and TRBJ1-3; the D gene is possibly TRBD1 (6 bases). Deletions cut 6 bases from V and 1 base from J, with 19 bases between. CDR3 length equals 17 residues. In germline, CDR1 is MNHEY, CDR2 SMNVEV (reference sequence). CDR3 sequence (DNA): TGTGCCAGCAGGAGAACAGGGTTGGTGTCTTCTGGAAACACCATATATTTT. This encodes CASRRTGLVSSGNTIYF.

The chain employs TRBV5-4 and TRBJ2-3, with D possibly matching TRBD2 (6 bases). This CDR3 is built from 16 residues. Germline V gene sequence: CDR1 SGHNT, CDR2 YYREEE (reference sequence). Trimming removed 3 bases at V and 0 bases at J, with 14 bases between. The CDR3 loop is CASSSGPAGSTDTQYF. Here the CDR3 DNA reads TGTGCCAGCAGCTCAGGACCTGCGGGGAGCACAGATACGCAGTATTTT.

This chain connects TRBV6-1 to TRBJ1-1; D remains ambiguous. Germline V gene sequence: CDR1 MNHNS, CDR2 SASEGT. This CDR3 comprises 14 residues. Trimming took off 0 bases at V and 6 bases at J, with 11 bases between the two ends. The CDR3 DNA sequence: TGTGCCAGCAGTGAAGCGTTCCAAAGGTCTGAAGCTTTCTTT. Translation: CASSEAFQRSEAFF.